This TCR beta chain was sequenced in a study of vaccination effects on CD4 cells after COVID-19. Study as a whole: Samples from a couple of convalescent patients were given 16 days and one week before vaccination. Study-level results: Among infection- and vaccine-induced clones, marked clonal contraction occurred late after vaccination.

Sequencing was preceded by expansion of antigen-specific CD4+ T cells with viral peptide pools in the ViraFEST assay. Following a roughly 10-day culture, CD4+ T cells were purified. SARS-CoV-2 infection was confirmed by PCR in the person between March and December 2020. The authors replaced half the medium with IL-2 medium on days 3 and 7. The V end lost 6 bases, the J end lost 4 bases, and 18 bases lay between the germline ends. CDR1 MNHEY and CDR2 SVGAGI come from the germline V gene. This CDR3 contains 15 residues. The protocol was immunoSEQ multiplex PCR, while the TCRdb copy is restricted to in-frame clones and leaves out a portion. The data hold around 26,000 clones, with 75% to 80% observed a single time. With respect to this clone: Its antigen is undetermined.

The sequence came from a human donor who had a prior SARS-CoV-2 infection. This chain joins TRBV6-5 and TRBJ1-1; D remains ambiguous. Material: CD4+ T cells from PBMCs cultured with HCoV-NL63 spike peptides, obtained before COVID-19 vaccination. CDR3 sequence (DNA): TGTGCCAGCAGGAACGGTCGGTGGCGTGGCACTGAAGCTTTCTTT. Translation: CASRNGRWRGTEAFF.